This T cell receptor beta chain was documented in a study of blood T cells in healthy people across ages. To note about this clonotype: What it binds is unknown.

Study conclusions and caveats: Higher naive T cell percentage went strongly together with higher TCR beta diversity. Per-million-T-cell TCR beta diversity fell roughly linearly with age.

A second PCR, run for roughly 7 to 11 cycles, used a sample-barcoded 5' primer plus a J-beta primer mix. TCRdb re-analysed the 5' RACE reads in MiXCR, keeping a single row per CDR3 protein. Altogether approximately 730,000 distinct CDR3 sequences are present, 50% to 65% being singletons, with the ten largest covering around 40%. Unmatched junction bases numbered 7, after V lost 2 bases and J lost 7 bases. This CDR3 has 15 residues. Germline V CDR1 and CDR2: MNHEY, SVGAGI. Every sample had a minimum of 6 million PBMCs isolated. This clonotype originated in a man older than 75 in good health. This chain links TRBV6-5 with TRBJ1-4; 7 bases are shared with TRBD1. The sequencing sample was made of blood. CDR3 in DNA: TGTGCCAGCAGTTACGGACGACAGGGTGGTGAAAAACTGTTTTTT. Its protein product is CASSYGRQGGEKLFF.